Listed below are T cell receptor beta chains from one sample, sequenced in a study of T cell changes during pregnancy in multiple sclerosis. Data came from immunoSEQ multiplex PCR; TCRdb stores just in-frame clones and leaves some out. This sample has tens of thousands of clones; over 85% occur once, and the top ten carry roughly 1.2%. This specimen was peripheral blood, taken in the third trimester of pregnancy. These receptors originate from a female donor with multiple sclerosis, enrolled in a pregnancy study. CDR3s include the opening cysteine and the closing phenylalanine or tryptophan. The D gene is left open where the match is weak. Clone sizes are given selectively: once, few, many, or a class where the clone is expanded.

d_call: TRBD1; j_call: TRBJ2-2; clone_size: .; v_call: TRBV5-1; cdr3_nt: TGCGCCAGCAGCTTGGCCGGGACAGGACTTATGGCGAACACCGGGGAGCTGTTTTTT; cdr3_aa: CASSLAGTGLMANTGELFF
d_call: .; j_call: TRBJ2-5; clone_size: .; v_call: TRBV11-1; cdr3_nt: TGTGCCAGCAGCTTATCGACGAGCGGGGAGACCCAGTACTTC; cdr3_aa: CASSLSTSGETQYF
d_call: .; j_call: TRBJ2-7; clone_size: .; v_call: TRBV11-2; cdr3_nt: TGTGCCAGCAGCCTGGAGAGACAGGTTCAATACTACGAGCAGTACTTC; cdr3_aa: CASSLERQVQYYEQYF
d_call: TRBD1; j_call: TRBJ1-2; clone_size: .; v_call: TRBV6-6; cdr3_nt: TGTGCCAGCAGTTACCCCGGGACAGGTTATCGTGGCTACACCTTC; cdr3_aa: CASSYPGTGYRGYTF
d_call: TRBD1; j_call: TRBJ2-2; clone_size: .; v_call: TRBV29-1; cdr3_nt: TGCAGCGTTGGGACAGGGGTAAACACCGGGGAGCTGTTTTTT; cdr3_aa: CSVGTGVNTGELFF
d_call: TRBD2; j_call: TRBJ2-5; clone_size: .; v_call: TRBV30; cdr3_nt: TGTGCCTGGAGCCCCTCGGGGGGGGAGACCCAGTACTTC; cdr3_aa: CAWSPSGGETQYF
d_call: TRBD1; j_call: TRBJ2-7; clone_size: .; v_call: TRBV29-1; cdr3_nt: TGCAGCGTTCCGGGACAGGGGGCTTACGAGCAGTACTTC; cdr3_aa: CSVPGQGAYEQYF
d_call: .; j_call: TRBJ2-5; clone_size: .; v_call: TRBV5-1; cdr3_nt: TGCGCCAGCAGCTTGTCCGGGACTCCACAAGAGACCCAGTACTTC; cdr3_aa: CASSLSGTPQETQYF
d_call: .; j_call: TRBJ2-7; clone_size: .; v_call: TRBV10-3; cdr3_nt: TGTGCCATCAGTGAACAGGGAGTTGAGCAGTACTTC; cdr3_aa: CAISEQGVEQYF
d_call: TRBD2; j_call: TRBJ2-1; clone_size: .; v_call: TRBV28; cdr3_nt: TGTGCCAGCAGTTCCCTCCTAGCGGACTCCTACAATGAGCAGTTCTTC; cdr3_aa: CASSSLLADSYNEQFF
d_call: .; j_call: TRBJ2-3; clone_size: .; v_call: TRBV11-1; cdr3_nt: TGTGCCAGCAGCTTAATCAGGGCCGATACGCAGTATTTT; cdr3_aa: CASSLIRADTQYF
d_call: .; j_call: TRBJ2-7; clone_size: .; v_call: TRBV27; cdr3_nt: TGTGCCAGCAGTTTATCCGCGAGCTCCTACGAGCAGTACTTC; cdr3_aa: CASSLSASSYEQYF
d_call: .; j_call: TRBJ1-3; clone_size: once; v_call: TRBV5-1; cdr3_nt: TGCGCCAGCAGCTTAGGGGGTGGAAACACCATATATTTT; cdr3_aa: CASSLGGGNTIYF
d_call: .; j_call: TRBJ2-7; clone_size: .; v_call: TRBV5-4; cdr3_nt: TGTGCCAGCAGCTTGGAGGACAGAGCCTACGAGCAGTACTTC; cdr3_aa: CASSLEDRAYEQYF
d_call: .; j_call: TRBJ1-1; clone_size: few; v_call: TRBV27; cdr3_nt: TGTGCCAGCAGCCGAACCGCCGGTGAAGCTTTCTTT; cdr3_aa: CASSRTAGEAFF
d_call: TRBD2; j_call: TRBJ2-7; clone_size: .; v_call: TRBV27; cdr3_nt: TGTGCCAGCAGCCCTGGCCCATTACTAGCGGGAGCGTCCTACGAGCAGTACTTC; cdr3_aa: CASSPGPLLAGASYEQYF
d_call: TRBD1; j_call: TRBJ2-7; clone_size: once; v_call: TRBV7-6; cdr3_nt: TGTGCCAGCAGCTTCGGACAGGGGGCATTATACGAGCAGTACTTC; cdr3_aa: CASSFGQGALYEQYF
d_call: TRBD2; j_call: TRBJ2-1; clone_size: .; v_call: TRBV19; cdr3_nt: TGTGCCAGTAGTATAGGGGGACTAGCGGGAGTTGATGAGCAGTTCTTC; cdr3_aa: CASSIGGLAGVDEQFF
d_call: .; j_call: TRBJ1-4; clone_size: .; v_call: TRBV4-2; cdr3_nt: TGTGCCAGCAGCCATCAACGACGGGATGAAAAACTGTTTTTT; cdr3_aa: CASSHQRRDEKLFF
d_call: .; j_call: TRBJ2-3; clone_size: .; v_call: TRBV6-5; cdr3_nt: TGTGCCAGCAGTACTAGGGATACGCAGTATTTT; cdr3_aa: CASSTRDTQYF
d_call: TRBD1; j_call: TRBJ1-2; clone_size: .; v_call: TRBV10-3; cdr3_nt: TGTGCCATTACCGGGACAGGGGAGGGCTACACCTTC; cdr3_aa: CAITGTGEGYTF
d_call: .; j_call: TRBJ1-1; clone_size: .; v_call: TRBV30; cdr3_nt: TGTGCCTGGAGTGCTTCCGGGATTGAAGCTTTCTTT; cdr3_aa: CAWSASGIEAFF
d_call: .; j_call: TRBJ2-7; clone_size: .; v_call: TRBV4-1; cdr3_nt: TGCGCCAGCAGCCACACCGACGGGTCTTACGAGCAGTACTTC; cdr3_aa: CASSHTDGSYEQYF
d_call: .; j_call: TRBJ1-3; clone_size: .; v_call: TRBV4-2; cdr3_nt: TGTGCCAGCAGCCGCACTCGTACGGGGGGCACTCGAACTGGAAACACCATATATTTT; cdr3_aa: CASSRTRTGGTRTGNTIYF
d_call: .; j_call: TRBJ1-4; clone_size: few; v_call: TRBV4-1; cdr3_nt: TGCGCCAGCAGCCCCTATGGGACTGCAGAGAATGAAAAACTGTTTTTT; cdr3_aa: CASSPYGTAENEKLFF
d_call: .; j_call: TRBJ2-3; clone_size: .; v_call: TRBV28; cdr3_nt: TGTGCCAGCAGTTCTACTGGTACCGCTGGCACAGATACGCAGTATTTT; cdr3_aa: CASSSTGTAGTDTQYF
d_call: TRBD1; j_call: TRBJ2-5; clone_size: .; v_call: TRBV18; cdr3_nt: TGTGCCAGCTCAGGCCTCAACAGGGGTGGGGAGACCCAGTACTTC; cdr3_aa: CASSGLNRGGETQYF
d_call: TRBD1; j_call: TRBJ2-7; clone_size: once; v_call: TRBV4-1; cdr3_nt: TGCGCCAGCAGCCAAGCGGACAGGGAGCTAGGCGAGCAGTACTTC; cdr3_aa: CASSQADRELGEQYF
d_call: TRBD2; j_call: TRBJ2-7; clone_size: .; v_call: TRBV6-5; cdr3_nt: TGTGCCAGCAGGGATGGACTAGCGGAGACCTACGAGCAGTACTTC; cdr3_aa: CASRDGLAETYEQYF
d_call: TRBD2; j_call: TRBJ2-7; clone_size: once; v_call: TRBV27; cdr3_nt: TGTGCCAGCAGTGATAGCGGGAGCTACGAGCAGTACTTC; cdr3_aa: CASSDSGSYEQYF
d_call: .; j_call: TRBJ1-1; clone_size: few; v_call: TRBV9; cdr3_nt: TGTGCCAGCAGCCCCGAGAACAGTGAAGCTTTCTTT; cdr3_aa: CASSPENSEAFF
d_call: TRBD1; j_call: TRBJ1-2; clone_size: .; v_call: TRBV11-2; cdr3_nt: TGTGCCAGCAGCCCAAGCAGGGGGAACTATGGCTACACCTTC; cdr3_aa: CASSPSRGNYGYTF
d_call: .; j_call: TRBJ1-1; clone_size: few; v_call: TRBV7-3; cdr3_nt: TGTGCCAGCAGCTTAACAGGGGGGAACACTGAAGCTTTCTTT; cdr3_aa: CASSLTGGNTEAFF
d_call: TRBD1; j_call: TRBJ1-6; clone_size: .; v_call: TRBV6-1; cdr3_nt: TGTGCCAGCGGTCAACAGGGGATTTCGTTAGCACCCCTCCACTTT; cdr3_aa: CASGQQGISLAPLHF
d_call: TRBD1; j_call: TRBJ2-3; clone_size: .; v_call: TRBV5-1; cdr3_nt: TGCGCCAGCAGTACAGGGGGCGGCACAGATACGCAGTATTTT; cdr3_aa: CASSTGGGTDTQYF
d_call: TRBD2; j_call: TRBJ2-3; clone_size: .; v_call: TRBV6-5; cdr3_nt: TGTGCCAGCAGGGAACTAGCGGGGAGCACAGATACGCAGTATTTT; cdr3_aa: CASRELAGSTDTQYF
d_call: TRBD1; j_call: TRBJ2-2; clone_size: .; v_call: TRBV2; cdr3_nt: TGTGCCAGCAGTCCACTGGGACAGGGGAACACCGGGGAGCTGTTTTTT; cdr3_aa: CASSPLGQGNTGELFF
d_call: .; j_call: TRBJ2-7; clone_size: .; v_call: TRBV7-2; cdr3_nt: TGTGCCAGCAGCCTAGGACCAGGGACCTACGAGCAGTACTTC; cdr3_aa: CASSLGPGTYEQYF
d_call: .; j_call: TRBJ1-5; clone_size: .; v_call: TRBV19; cdr3_nt: TGTGCCAGTAGTATTAGAGGGAATCAGCCCCAGCATTTT; cdr3_aa: CASSIRGNQPQHF
d_call: .; j_call: TRBJ2-1; clone_size: .; v_call: TRBV6-5; cdr3_nt: TGTGCCAGCAGACTTAGAAATCAGGGATATCAGTTCTTC; cdr3_aa: CASRLRNQGYQFF
d_call: TRBD1; j_call: TRBJ2-2; clone_size: .; v_call: TRBV10-1; cdr3_nt: TGCGCCAGCAGTGGGGGCAGGGGGCTCAGCGGGGAGCTGTTTTTT; cdr3_aa: CASSGGRGLSGELFF
d_call: TRBD1; j_call: TRBJ1-2; clone_size: few; v_call: TRBV27; cdr3_nt: TGTGCCAGCAGGATAGACAGGGAAGGTTCTGGCTACACCTTC; cdr3_aa: CASRIDREGSGYTF
d_call: TRBD1; j_call: TRBJ1-2; clone_size: .; v_call: TRBV10-3; cdr3_nt: TGTGCCATCAGTGAGTCTCCAGTCAGGGGGCGGAGTGGCTACACCTTC; cdr3_aa: CAISESPVRGRSGYTF
d_call: TRBD2; j_call: TRBJ2-2; clone_size: .; v_call: TRBV19; cdr3_nt: TGTGCCAGTAGTATGATTCGGACTAGCGGCTACACCGGGGAGCTGTTTTTT; cdr3_aa: CASSMIRTSGYTGELFF
d_call: TRBD2; j_call: TRBJ2-3; clone_size: .; v_call: TRBV6-6; cdr3_nt: TGTGCCAGCAGTTACAGACTAGCTAGCACAGATACGCAGTATTTT; cdr3_aa: CASSYRLASTDTQYF
d_call: .; j_call: TRBJ2-3; clone_size: .; v_call: TRBV27; cdr3_nt: TGTGCCAGCAGTCCAGACTATAGCACAGATACGCAGTATTTT; cdr3_aa: CASSPDYSTDTQYF
d_call: .; j_call: TRBJ1-5; clone_size: .; v_call: TRBV30; cdr3_nt: TGTGCCTGGAGTGTAGGGGAAGGCAATCAGCCCCAGCATTTT; cdr3_aa: CAWSVGEGNQPQHF
d_call: .; j_call: TRBJ1-4; clone_size: .; v_call: TRBV7-9; cdr3_nt: TGTGCCAGCAGCCCCCGCCGGGGAACTAATGAAAAACTGTTTTTT; cdr3_aa: CASSPRRGTNEKLFF
d_call: TRBD1; j_call: TRBJ1-1; clone_size: .; v_call: TRBV14; cdr3_nt: TGTGCCAGCAGCCCTGGACAGGGGCGAGGAGCTTTCTTT; cdr3_aa: CASSPGQGRGAFF
d_call: TRBD1; j_call: TRBJ1-5; clone_size: .; v_call: TRBV11-2; cdr3_nt: TGTGCCAGCAGCTTTACAGGGGTGAGCAATCAGCCCCAGCATTTT; cdr3_aa: CASSFTGVSNQPQHF
d_call: TRBD2; j_call: TRBJ2-2; clone_size: .; v_call: TRBV7-9; cdr3_nt: TGTGCCAGCAGAGGGGTACCCAGGGAGGGATCCGGGGAGCTGTTTTTT; cdr3_aa: CASRGVPREGSGELFF
d_call: TRBD1; j_call: TRBJ2-7; clone_size: few; v_call: TRBV27; cdr3_nt: TGTGCCAGCAGTTTAGGGGGCAGGGGGCTTATATCGACTAAGTACGAGCAGTACTTC; cdr3_aa: CASSLGGRGLISTKYEQYF
d_call: .; j_call: TRBJ1-3; clone_size: few; v_call: TRBV6-1; cdr3_nt: TGTGCCAGCTCCGGGACATTCGGAAACACCATATATTTT; cdr3_aa: CASSGTFGNTIYF
d_call: TRBD2; j_call: TRBJ2-4; clone_size: .; v_call: TRBV5-1; cdr3_nt: TGCGCCAGCAGCTTGATAGCTAGCGGGACCTCAAGGGTAAACATTCAGTACTTC; cdr3_aa: CASSLIASGTSRVNIQYF